The sequence of this T cell receptor beta chain was determined in a study of blood T cell repertoires in COVID-19. In the study overall: T cells, B-cell-depleted T cells, or PBMCs supplied cDNA or gDNA.

The protocol was immunoSEQ multiplex PCR, while the TCRdb copy is restricted to in-frame clones and leaves out a portion. Among just under 85,000 clones, 75% to 85% were seen once, and the ten largest hold 25% to 35%. The source of this sequence is a woman older than 75 with acute or convalescent COVID-19. Material for sequencing was peripheral blood.

The CDR3 nucleotides read TGCGCCAGCAGCTGGACAGGGTCCCCTGAAGCTTTCTTT. Protein: CASSWTGSPEAFF. The chain recombines TRBV5-1 with TRBJ1-1, with 8 bases that match TRBD1. Germline values: CDR1 SGHRS, CDR2 YFSETQ. V lost 3 bases to trimming and J lost 6 bases; unmatched junction nucleotides: 4. This CDR3 has 13 residues.